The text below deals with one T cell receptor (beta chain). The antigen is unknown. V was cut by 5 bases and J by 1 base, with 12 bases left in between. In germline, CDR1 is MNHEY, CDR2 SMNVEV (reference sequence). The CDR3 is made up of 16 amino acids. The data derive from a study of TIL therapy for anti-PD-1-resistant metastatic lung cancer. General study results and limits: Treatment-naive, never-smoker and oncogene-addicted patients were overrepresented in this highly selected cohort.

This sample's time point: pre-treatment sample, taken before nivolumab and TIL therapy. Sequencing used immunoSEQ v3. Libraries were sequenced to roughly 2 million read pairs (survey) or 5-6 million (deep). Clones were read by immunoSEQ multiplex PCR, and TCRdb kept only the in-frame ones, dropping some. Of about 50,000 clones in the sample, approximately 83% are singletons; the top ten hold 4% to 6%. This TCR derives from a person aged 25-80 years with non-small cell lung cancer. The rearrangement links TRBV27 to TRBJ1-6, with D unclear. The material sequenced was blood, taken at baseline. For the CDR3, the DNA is TGTGCCAGCAGTCGCCAGATTAGTTCCTATAATTCACCCCTCCACTTT. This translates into CASSRQISSYNSPLHF.